A single sample gave rise to the 21 T cell receptor beta chains below, sequenced in a study of blood T cell repertoires in COVID-19. The assay was immunoSEQ multiplex PCR, and TCRdb's table has in-frame clones only and misses some. The repertoire has about 270,000 clones, around nine tenths of them found once; the top ten carry approximately 10%. The specimen sequenced was peripheral blood. The receptors were gathered from a man in his forties with active or convalescent COVID-19.

V and J are TRBV3-1 (or the pseudogene TRBV3-2) and TRBJ1-2; D is uncertain. Per germline, CDR1 LGHDT and CDR2 YNNKEL (reference sequence). This CDR3 region has 14 residues. V was cut by 3 bases and J by 8 bases, with 16 bases left in between. In DNA, the CDR3 is TGTGCCAGCAGCCAGGCCGGGTCTATGGAAGGCTACACCTTC. The encoded protein is CASSQAGSMEGYTF.

This clone has only a few counts. The chain is built from TRBV2 and TRBJ1-5; D is possibly TRBD1 (6 bases). Germline CDR1 and CDR2: SNHLY and FYNNEI. Trimming took off 1 base at V and 6 bases at J, with 7 bases between the two ends. The CDR3 has 13 amino acids. CDR3 protein: CASSEVGGQPQHF. The CDR3 bases are TGTGCCAGCAGTGAAGTAGGGGGTCAGCCCCAGCATTTT.

The chain has TRBV30 and TRBJ2-2; 10 bases map to TRBD2. Germline V gene lookup returns CDR1 GTSNPN and CDR2 SVGIG (reference sequence). This CDR3 has 16 amino acids. Trimming removed 3 bases from V and 4 bases from J; junction bases left unmatched: 8. CDR3 residues: CAWSKAGGPVTGELFF. DNA of the CDR3: TGTGCCTGGAGCAAAGCGGGGGGGCCTGTCACCGGGGAGCTGTTTTTT.

The V call is TRBV6-5, the J call TRBJ2-7; weak D call: TRBD1 (5 bases). CDR1 is MNHEY and CDR2 is SVGAGI in the germline V gene. The CDR3 length is 15 residues. V lost 4 bases and J 3 bases, leaving 16 bases between the germline ends. In nucleotides, the CDR3 is TGTGCCAGCAGTTTAAACCTGGGGCCTTTCTACGAGCAGTACTTC. Amino acids: CASSLNLGPFYEQYF.

The rearrangement uses TRBV10-3 and TRBJ1-2; perhaps TRBD1 as D (6 bases). Trimming took off 3 bases at V and 14 bases at J, with 22 bases between the two ends. The CDR3 contains 14 residues. Germline values: CDR1 ENHRY, CDR2 SYGVKD. The CDR3 sequence is CAISDKGGVEIKTF. CDR3 DNA: TGTGCCATCAGTGACAAGGGGGGGGTCGAGATTAAGACCTTC.

V and J are TRBV15 and TRBJ1-5; 7 nucleotides line up with TRBD1. This CDR3 is 15 amino acids long. CDR1 is LNHNV and CDR2 is YYDKDF in the germline V gene (reference sequence). Trimming removed 5 bases from V and 1 base from J; junction bases left unmatched: 5. CDR3 in DNA: TGTGCCACCAGCGAAATCAGGGGGAGCAATCAGCCCCAGCATTTT. It codes for CATSEIRGSNQPQHF.

The V and J genes are TRBV7-2 and TRBJ2-1, with D maybe TRBD1 (6 bases). Germline V CDR1 and CDR2: SGHTA, FQGNSA. This CDR3 region has 16 residues. V lost 5 bases and J lost 1, with 15 bases in between. The CDR3, as DNA: TGTGCCAGCAGCGCAGATCAAGGGACATCCTACAATGAGCAGTTCTTC. It translates to CASSADQGTSYNEQFF. Using reference TRBV7-2 and TRBJ2-1 for the parts outside the CDR3, the full variable domain is GAGVSQSPSNKVTEKGKDVELRCDPISGHTALYWYRQSLGQGLEFLIYFQGNSAPDKSGLPSDRFSAERTGGSVSTLTIQRTQQEDSAVYLCASSADQGTSYNEQFFGPGTRLTVL.

J is TRBJ2-1 and V is TRBV21-1; TRBD2, as called in the table, went unchecked against the DNA. TRBV21-1 constitutes a pseudogene. The CDR3 is 16 residues long. CDR3 in DNA: TGTGCCAGCAGCACCAGACATTTTAATGGGGGGGATGAGCAGTTCTTC. It codes for CASSTRHFNGGDEQFF.

A remark on this clone: The sample carries other DNA sequences with the same CDR3. The rearrangement links TRBV3-1 (or the pseudogene TRBV3-2) to TRBJ1-2; 7 nucleotides agree with TRBD1. This CDR3 spans 14 amino acids. Germline V gives CDR1 LGHDT, CDR2 YNNKEL (reference sequence). Germline trimming cut 0 bases from V and 3 bases from J; bases unmatched to any gene: 1. CDR3 sequence (DNA): TGTGCCAGCAGCCAAGAAGGGGGCGACTATGGCTACACCTTC. Protein product: CASSQEGGDYGYTF.

The genes are TRBV5-1 and TRBJ2-2, with D possibly TRBD2 on 5 matching bases. The CDR3 consists of 15 residues. The germline CDR1 and CDR2 sequences are SGHRS and YFSETQ. V was clipped by 3 bases and J by 4 bases, with 13 bases between them. In DNA, the CDR3 is TGCGCCAGCAGCTACCCTAGGGAGAGCACCGGGGAGCTGTTTTTT. Protein: CASSYPRESTGELFF.

To note about this clone: Different DNA sequences within this sample yield the same CDR3. V is TRBV2 and J is TRBJ2-2; 10 positions match TRBD2. Looked up from germline, CDR1 is SNHLY and CDR2 is FYNNEI. This CDR3 has 15 amino acids. The J segment lost 1 base and the V segment lost 5 bases, leaving 1 base of the junction unmatched. CDR3 nucleotides: TGTGCCAGCAGTCGGACTAGCGGGAACACCGGGGAGCTGTTTTTT. Its translation: CASSRTSGNTGELFF.

V usage is TRBV24-1 and J usage is TRBJ1-2; 7 nucleotides line up with TRBD1. The CDR3 consists of 12 residues. With V trimmed by 9 bases and J by 2 bases, 2 bases remained unmatched. Germline V gene sequence: CDR1 KGHDR, CDR2 SFDVKD. CDR3 nucleotides: TGTGCCACCTGGGGACAGAACTATGGCTACACCTTC. It is translated as CATWGQNYGYTF.

V gene TRBV9 combines with J gene TRBJ2-1; 8 nucleotides align to TRBD2. This CDR3 region has 16 residues. The germline CDR1 and CDR2 sequences are SGDLS and YYNGEE. V trimming: 4 bases; J trimming: 6 bases; junction bases outside the gene matches: 12. CDR3 loop: CASSIPSGSPLNEQFF. The DNA of the CDR3 is TGTGCCAGCAGCATTCCCAGCGGGAGCCCACTCAATGAGCAGTTCTTC.

This clone was observed a single time. The CDR3 region has the DNA TGTGCCAGCAGAGCAGGCAATGAGCAGTTCTTC. Protein sequence: CASRAGNEQFF. The genes are TRBV2 and TRBJ2-1; no definite D call. V lost 6 bases and J 6 bases, leaving 6 bases between the germline ends. The CDR3 covers 11 residues. CDR1 is SNHLY and CDR2 is FYNNEI in the germline V gene.

The CDR3 here is CASSPGVMNTEAFF. The CDR3 DNA is TGTGCCAGCAGCCCCGGAGTCATGAACACTGAAGCTTTCTTT. The chain combines TRBV5-5 with TRBJ1-1; D gene uncertain. The V end lost 4 bases, the J end lost 0 bases, and 10 bases lay between the germline ends. Germline-derived CDR1 and CDR2 are SGHKS and YYEKEE (reference sequence). The CDR3 consists of 14 residues.

This clone was counted a few times. This chain uses TRBV24-1 with TRBJ1-1; D is unclear. The CDR3 runs 13 residues. With 3 bases removed from V and 6 bases from J, the gap between germline ends came to 10 bases. CDR1 is KGHDR and CDR2 is SFDVKD in the germline V gene. The CDR3 nucleotides read TGTGCCACCAGTGATCCCGCGGGCGCTGAAGCTTTCTTT. Translation: CATSDPAGAEAFF.

The CDR3 loop reads CASSLGADLLSTTNEKLFF. The CDR3 DNA follows: TGTGCCAGCAGCTTAGGGGCTGACCTATTATCCACAACTAATGAAAAACTGTTTTTT. V gene TRBV7-9 combines with J gene TRBJ1-4; D gene ambiguous. The CDR3 sequence is 19 residues long. Germline CDR1 and CDR2: SEHNR and FQNEAQ (reference sequence). V lost 1 base and J 0 bases, leaving 18 bases between the germline ends.

This clone has only one observation. The chain couples TRBV7-9 to TRBJ1-3; perhaps TRBD1 as D (5 bases). The length of the CDR3 is 15 residues. Germline values: CDR1 SEHNR, CDR2 FQNEAQ (reference sequence). Trimming pared 5 bases from V and 0 bases from J, leaving 11 bases between. The CDR3 DNA reads TGTGCCAGCAGCCCCCGCGGGGCCTCTGGAAACACCATATATTTT. Translating it yields CASSPRGASGNTIYF.

This sequence joins TRBV11-3 and TRBJ2-1; 11 positions match TRBD2. Trimming took 5 bases from V and 7 from J; bases not matched to a gene: 7. Per germline, CDR1 SGHNT and CDR2 YENEEA. The CDR3 sequence is 15 residues long. In DNA, the CDR3 is TGTGCCAGCAGCCCAGGGACTAGCGGTTGGAATGAGCAGTTCTTC. Amino acid sequence: CASSPGTSGWNEQFF.

About this clone: An end of the junction does not agree with germline; a read error may underlie this. The gene calls are TRBV12-3 or TRBV12-4 and TRBJ2-1; D is perhaps TRBD2 (5 bases). The length of the CDR3 is 13 residues. The CDR3 spells CASGSGSHNEQFF. The CDR3 DNA sequence: TGTGCCAGCGGGAGTGGCTCCCACAATGAGCAGTTCTTC.

The chain joins TRBV6-7 to TRBJ2-4, with 11 positions matching TRBD2. TRBV6-7 is an open reading frame, and its role is uncertain. V gave up 2 bases and J gave up 4 bases; unmatched junction bases: 7. The CDR3 spans 17 residues. The CDR3 DNA sequence: TGTGCCAGCAGTTACACGACTAGCGGGAACCCGAAAAACATTCAGTACTTC. Translation gives CASSYTTSGNPKNIQYF.